This T cell receptor (beta chain) was identified during a study of blood T cell repertoires in COVID-19. The protocol was immunoSEQ multiplex PCR, while the TCRdb copy is restricted to in-frame clones and leaves out a portion. This sample has some 180,000 clones, with about 76% found just once. Trimming took 0 bases from V and 5 from J, leaving 10 bases between them. This CDR3 has 14 residues. CDR1 MNHEY and CDR2 SVGAGI come from the germline V gene. The genes are TRBV6-5 and TRBJ2-5; no firm D call. This TCR came from a woman in her thirties or forties with COVID-19, enrolled during active disease. Source material: peripheral blood. The CDR3 DNA reads as TGTGCCAGCAGTTACTCCTACAGCAAGGAGACCCAGTACTTC. This codes for CASSYSYSKETQYF.